The 7 T cell receptor beta chains reported below all come from one sample, sequenced in a study of T-cell reconstitution after alpha-beta-depleted transplantation in children. Molecular barcoding with unique molecular identifiers was used for the TCRbeta library. TCRdb ran MiXCR on the PCR reads and lists one entry per CDR3 protein. Counted here are 250,000 to 400,000 distinct CDR3 sequences, 23% occurring once; the ten biggest clones make up 11%. Source: PBMCs, mostly from graft donor cells, taken 180 days after TCRalphabeta/CD19-depleted stem cell transplant. The receptors stem from a male patient aged 5 to 17 who had a stem cell transplant for acute lymphoblastic leukemia, so the T cells may come from the graft donor.

The chain employs TRBV2 and TRBJ1-5; D perhaps matches TRBD1 (6 bases). The CDR3 extends over 15 amino acids. V was cut by 6 bases and J by 3 bases, with 15 bases left in between. Germline CDR1 and CDR2: SNHLY and FYNNEI. The CDR3 DNA reads TGTGCCAGCAGGCAACGGGGGCAGACCAATCAGCCCCAGCATTTT. Amino acid sequence: CASRQRGQTNQPQHF.

For this clonotype: Just one base apart from a much larger clone, this may be a read error. V gene TRBV5-1 combines with J gene TRBJ2-3; D is unclear. This CDR3 region has 14 residues. Germline CDR1 and CDR2: SGHRS and YFSETQ. Trimming removed 3 bases from V and 0 bases from J, with 8 bases in between. The CDR3 is CASSSRVSTDTQYF. The CDR3 DNA follows: TGCGCCAGCAGCTCCCGGGTTAGCACAGATACGCAGTATTTT.

This clonotype has just a few counts. The chain is built from TRBV29-1 and TRBJ2-7; 10 bases line up with TRBD2. Per the germline V gene, CDR1 is SQVTM and CDR2 is ANQGSEA. Losses at the gene ends were 6 bases for V and 0 bases for J; bases not matched to a gene: 2. The CDR3 spans 13 residues. The CDR3 is CSVGLAHSYEQYF. For the CDR3, the DNA is TGCAGCGTGGGACTAGCGCACTCCTACGAGCAGTACTTC.

This clonotype was recorded a few times. The chain combines TRBV21-1 with TRBJ2-5; TRBD1, the table's D call, lacks a check against the DNA. TRBV21-1 constitutes a pseudogene. CDR3 size: 15 residues. The CDR3 spells CASTLGQPNEETQYF. The CDR3 region has the DNA TGTGCCAGCACCCTGGGACAGCCCAACGAAGAGACCCAGTACTTC.

The chain couples TRBV5-5 to TRBJ2-1, with 9 bases fitting TRBD1. CDR3 length equals 15 residues. Per the germline V gene, CDR1 is SGHKS and CDR2 is YYEKEE (reference sequence). Trimming cost V 5 bases and J 6 bases; bases outside gene matches: 9. The CDR3 DNA sequence: TGTGCCAGCAGTTCCCCGGGACAGGGAGCCAATGAGCAGTTCTTC. Protein sequence: CASSSPGQGANEQFF.

This clonotype was detected a few times. The chain recombines TRBV6-5 with TRBJ1-4; maybe TRBD1 (5 bases). Trimming pared 2 bases from V and 5 bases from J, leaving 12 bases between. The CDR3 covers 15 residues. Germline V gives CDR1 MNHEY, CDR2 SVGAGI. Written as DNA, the CDR3 is TGTGCCAGCAGTTACAAGGGACGGCCAAATGAAAAACTGTTTTTT. This gives the protein CASSYKGRPNEKLFF.

The J gene is TRBJ1-3, the V gene TRBV11-1; D possibly corresponds to TRBD1 (6 bases). The V end was cut by 0 bases, the J end by 0 bases, with 21 bases between. This CDR3 is 20 amino acids long. Germline CDR1 is SGHAT and CDR2 is FQDESV (reference sequence). CDR3 amino acids: CASSLAVGSQGPYSGNTIYF. CDR3 in DNA: TGTGCCAGCAGCTTAGCCGTTGGTAGTCAGGGGCCCTACTCTGGAAACACCATATATTTT.